Listed here is a single T cell receptor (beta chain). Some clones are missing from TCRdb's copy, which holds only in-frame ones; the method was immunoSEQ multiplex PCR. Of roughly 230,000 clones listed, 90% are singletons. This CDR3 has 12 amino acids. V dropped 6 bases and J dropped 1 base, with 6 bases sitting between them. Germline V gives CDR1 LGHNA, CDR2 YSLEER. The sample belongs to a study of blood T cell repertoires in COVID-19. Study-wide context: From T cells, B-cell-depleted T cells, or PBMCs came the material, which was cDNA or gDNA.

What was sequenced was peripheral blood. The rearrangement uses TRBV4-3 and TRBJ1-2; D is uncertain. The clonotype comes from a woman aged 55-69 years with COVID-19, enrolled during active disease. The CDR3 sequence is CASSENNYGYTF. The CDR3 DNA reads as TGCGCCAGCAGTGAGAATAACTATGGCTACACCTTC.